The next 4 T cell receptor beta chains were all read from a single sample in a study of tissue T cells after allogeneic stem cell transplantation. Sequencing was performed with immunoSEQ multiplex PCR; in TCRdb, only in-frame clones are kept and a portion is missing. The sample contains 450 to 500 clones, 40% to 60% of which appear only once. Time point noted: mouse harvest day 14 after allogeneic transplant. Each mouse received 10^7 T-cell-depleted marrow cells plus 10^6 splenic CD5+ T cells by tail vein. The sample taken for sequencing was blood. These receptors were collected from a female BALB/c mouse given C57BL/6 T cells with graft-versus-host disease after an allogeneic hematopoietic cell transplant.

As for this clone: Gene and germline names: mouse. The CDR3 extends 1 residue past the end of the read, so its final part is completed from the germline J gene. This sequence joins TRBV26 and TRBJ1-2; 9 nucleotides agree with TRBD1. This CDR3 is 14 amino acids long. The germline CDR1 and CDR2 sequences are KGHPV and FQNQEV (reference sequence). Trimming removed 6 bases from V and 2 bases from J; junction bases left unmatched: 4. Here the CDR3 reads CASSPGTGNSDYTF. The part of the CDR3 DNA that was read is TGTGCCAGCAGCCCCGGGACAGGGAACTCCGACTACACC.

This clone was found a few times. Germline and genes: mouse. With the read ending 1 residue before the CDR3 end, the germline J gene is used to fill in that end. The chain links TRBV20 to TRBJ2-7, with 7 bases that match TRBD2. The CDR3 has 13 residues. Germline values: CDR1 GFQATS, CDR2 STVNSAI. Trimming at V came to 3 bases and at J to 3 bases, leaving 5 bases not matched to a gene. CDR3 bases read: TGTGGTGCTAGAGGGTGGGGGGTCTATGAACAGTAC. Translation: CGARGWGVYEQY. The CDR3 reads in full as CGARGWGVYEQYF.

With regard to this clone: Mouse germline and gene names are used. The sequenced fragment ends 1 residue before the CDR3 boundary, so the rest is inferred from the germline J gene. V gene TRBV13-1 combines with J gene TRBJ1-2; no clear D. The CDR3 has 13 residues. The germline CDR1 and CDR2 sequences are NSHNY and SYGAGN. The V and J ends lost 0 bases and 3 bases respectively, with 6 bases between them. The CDR3 DNA, read in part, is TGTGCCAGCAGTGATGGGAAAGACTCCGACTACACC. It is translated as CASSDGKDSDYT. The full CDR3 reads CASSDGKDSDYTF.

On this clone: All gene names here are mouse names. The read comes to an end 1 residue before the CDR3 does, leaving the germline J gene to fill in the end. The chain is built from TRBV3 and TRBJ1-3; the match to TRBD1 covers 8 bases. Germline CDR1 is SNHLY and CDR2 is FYNGKV (reference sequence). V trimming: 3 bases; J trimming: 0 bases; junction bases outside the gene matches: 1. The CDR3 runs 15 residues. CDR3 DNA, as far as it was read: TGTGCCAGCAGCTTGGGACAGGCTTCTGGAAATACGCTCTAT. Amino acids: CASSLGQASGNTLY. In full, the CDR3 is CASSLGQASGNTLYF.